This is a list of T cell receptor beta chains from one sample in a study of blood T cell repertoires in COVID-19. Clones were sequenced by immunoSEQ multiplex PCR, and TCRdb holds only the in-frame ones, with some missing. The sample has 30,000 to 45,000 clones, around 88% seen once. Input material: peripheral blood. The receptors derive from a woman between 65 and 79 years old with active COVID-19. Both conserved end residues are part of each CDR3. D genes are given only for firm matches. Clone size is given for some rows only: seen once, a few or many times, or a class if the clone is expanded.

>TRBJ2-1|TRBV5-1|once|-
CASSLDGNEQFF
TGCGCCAGCAGTTTGGACGGTAATGAGCAGTTCTTC
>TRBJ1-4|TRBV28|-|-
CASSPREGRTNEKLFF
TGTGCCAGCAGTCCCCGAGAGGGGAGGACTAATGAAAAACTGTTTTTT
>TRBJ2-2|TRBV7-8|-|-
CASLRSGYAGELFF
TGTGCCAGCCTCCGCTCGGGGTACGCCGGGGAGCTGTTTTTT
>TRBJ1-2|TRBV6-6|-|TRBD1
CASRQDREDGYTF
TGTGCCAGCAGGCAGGACAGGGAGGATGGCTACACCTTC
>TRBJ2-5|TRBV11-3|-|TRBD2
CASSFPSGGQETQYF
TGTGCCAGCAGCTTCCCTAGCGGGGGACAAGAGACCCAGTACTTC
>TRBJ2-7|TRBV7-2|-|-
CASSSGPRRYEQYF
TGTGCCAGCAGTTCCGGGCCCAGGAGGTACGAGCAGTACTTC
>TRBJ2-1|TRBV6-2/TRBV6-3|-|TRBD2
CASSYFVAGRGEQFF
TGTGCCAGCAGTTACTTCGTGGCAGGGCGGGGGGAGCAGTTCTTC
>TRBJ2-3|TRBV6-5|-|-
CASSRDLADTQYF
TGTGCCAGCAGCCGGGACTTAGCAGATACGCAGTATTTT
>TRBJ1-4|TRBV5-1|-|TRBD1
CASSLVQGSEKLFF
TGCGCCAGCAGCTTGGTACAGGGGAGTGAAAAACTGTTTTTT
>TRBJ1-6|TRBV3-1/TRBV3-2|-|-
CASSPPGVSSYNSPLHF
TGTGCCAGCAGCCCCCCGGGGGTTAGCTCCTATAATTCACCCCTCCACTTT
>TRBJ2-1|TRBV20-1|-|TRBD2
CSASKSAGVDEQFF
TGCAGTGCTAGTAAGTCCGCGGGGGTCGATGAGCAGTTCTTC
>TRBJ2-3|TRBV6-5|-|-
CATATGLQADTQYF
TGTGCAACCGCAACAGGGTTGCAGGCAGATACGCAGTATTTT
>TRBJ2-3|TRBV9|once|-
CASTLHAGARTDTQYF
TGTGCCAGCACCCTACATGCGGGGGCGCGCACAGATACGCAGTATTTT
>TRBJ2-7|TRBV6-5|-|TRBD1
CASSWTGGNYEQYF
TGTGCCAGCAGTTGGACAGGGGGAAACTACGAGCAGTACTTC
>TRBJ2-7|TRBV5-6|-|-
CASSLGASYEQYF
TGTGCCAGCAGCTTGGGGGCCTCCTACGAGCAGTACTTC
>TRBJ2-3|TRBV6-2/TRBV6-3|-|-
CASSSHRVRADTQYF
TGTGCCAGCAGTTCCCACAGGGTTAGAGCAGATACGCAGTATTTT
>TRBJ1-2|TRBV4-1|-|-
CASRDAGTPLTDGYTF
TGCGCCAGCAGGGATGCCGGGACACCATTGACAGACGGCTACACCTTC
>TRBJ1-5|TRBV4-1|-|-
CASSRTVVRGNQPQHF
TGCGCCAGCAGCCGGACAGTGGTTAGGGGCAATCAGCCCCAGCATTTT
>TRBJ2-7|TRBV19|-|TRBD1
CASRGTAAGEQYF
TGTGCCAGTAGGGGGACAGCGGCGGGCGAGCAGTACTTC
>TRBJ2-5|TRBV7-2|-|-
CASSLSFLQETQYF
TGTGCCAGCAGCTTAAGTTTCCTACAAGAGACCCAGTACTTC
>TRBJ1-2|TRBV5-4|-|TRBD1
CASRAGTGDYGYTF
TGTGCCAGCAGGGCCGGGACAGGGGACTATGGCTACACCTTC
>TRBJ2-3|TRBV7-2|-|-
CASRDSYYSTDTQYF
TGTGCCAGCAGAGATAGCTACTACAGCACAGATACGCAGTATTTT
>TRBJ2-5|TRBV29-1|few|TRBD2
CSVGTSGGVETQYF
TGCAGCGTGGGTACTAGCGGGGGGGTGGAGACCCAGTACTTC
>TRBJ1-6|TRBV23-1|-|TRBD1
CARVDKDRGINSPLHF
TGCGCCAGGGTAGATAAGGACAGGGGGATTAATTCACCCCTCCACTTT
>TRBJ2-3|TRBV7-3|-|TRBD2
CASSLQGAGTTDTQYF
TGTGCCAGCAGCTTGCAGGGAGCGGGGACGACAGATACGCAGTATTTT
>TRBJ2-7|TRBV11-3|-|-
CASSLQGSYEQYF
TGTGCCAGCAGTTTACAGGGTTCCTACGAGCAGTACTTC
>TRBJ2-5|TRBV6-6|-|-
CASSFRGETQYF
TGTGCCAGCAGTTTCAGGGGTGAGACCCAGTACTTC
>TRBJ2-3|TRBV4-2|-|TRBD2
CASSQELAGTHQSTQYF
TGTGCCAGCAGCCAAGAACTAGCGGGGACTCATCAGAGTACGCAGTATTTT
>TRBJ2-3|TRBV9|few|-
CASSVGGVSTDTQYF
TGTGCCAGCAGCGTTGGCGGGGTTAGCACAGATACGCAGTATTTT
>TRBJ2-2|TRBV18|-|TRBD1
CASSSGGQGAGELFF
TGTGCCAGCTCGTCCGGGGGACAGGGAGCCGGGGAGCTGTTTTTT
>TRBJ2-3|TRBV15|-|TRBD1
CATSRDGDRGAMSTDTQYF
TGTGCCACCAGCAGAGATGGGGACAGGGGGGCCATGAGCACAGATACGCAGTATTTT
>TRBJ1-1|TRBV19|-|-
CASSIIFAGQGNTEAFF
TGTGCCAGTAGTATTATATTCGCAGGGCAGGGGAACACTGAAGCTTTCTTT
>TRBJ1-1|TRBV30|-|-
CAWTPRGNTEAFF
TGTGCCTGGACTCCCCGGGGGAACACTGAAGCTTTCTTT
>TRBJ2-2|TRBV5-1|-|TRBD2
CASSLTSANTGELFF
TGCGCCAGCAGCTTGACTAGCGCAAACACCGGGGAGCTGTTTTTT
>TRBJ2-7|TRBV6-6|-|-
CASRPSARGTYYEQYF
TGTGCCAGCAGACCTTCTGCGCGGGGCACGTACTACGAGCAGTACTTC
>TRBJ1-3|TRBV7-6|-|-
CASSLESGSGNTIYF
TGTGCCAGCAGCTTAGAATCCGGCTCTGGAAACACCATATATTTT
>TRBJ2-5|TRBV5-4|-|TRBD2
CASSLEPSGTQETQYF
TGTGCCAGCAGCTTGGAGCCTAGCGGGACTCAAGAGACCCAGTACTTC